The 27 T cell receptor beta chains listed next were all sequenced from one sample in a study of brain metastases from non-small cell lung cancer. Data came from immunoSEQ multiplex PCR; TCRdb stores just in-frame clones and leaves some out. The repertoire holds thousands of clones, with around 90% as singletons. Sequencing was carried out using primary lung tumor tissue. The receptors were gathered from a donor at least 40 years old with non-small cell lung cancer.

Worth noting for this clone: The junction and the germline gene differ at one end; a read error may be behind it. The chain uses TRBV19 and TRBJ1-1; the D is unclear. Germline values: CDR1 LNHDA, CDR2 SQIVND (reference sequence). CDR3 length: 14 amino acids. CDR3 nucleotides: TGTGCTAGTAGTACCGGACGGGTGAACACTGAAGCTTTCTTT. Translated: CASSTGRVNTEAFF. The whole variable domain, remainder taken from reference TRBV19 and TRBJ1-1, is DGGITQSPKYLFRKEGQNVTLSCEQNLNHDAMYWYRQDPGQGLRLIYYSQIVNDFQKGDIAEGYSVSREKKESFPLTVTSAQKNPTAFYLCASSTGRVNTEAFFGQGTRLTVV.

This chain links TRBV11-3 with TRBJ2-5; 7 positions agree with TRBD1. This CDR3 contains 15 residues. Unmatched junction bases numbered 10, after V lost 5 bases and J lost 4 bases. Germline CDR1 SGHNT, CDR2 YENEEA. As DNA, the CDR3 is TGTGCCAGCAGCGGGGGACAGTCATGGGGAGAGACCCAGTACTTC. Translated, it gives CASSGGQSWGETQYF.

The rearrangement joins TRBV7-9 to TRBJ2-3, with D perhaps given as TRBD1 or TRBD2 (5 bases each). V was clipped by 6 bases and J by 2 bases, with 12 bases between them. The CDR3 contains 14 residues. CDR1 is SEHNR, CDR2 FQNEAQ, per germline (reference sequence). In DNA form, the CDR3 reads TGTGCCAGCAGGTCCCTGGGACCCACAGATACGCAGTATTTT. It translates to CASRSLGPTDTQYF.

This clone was detected once. V is TRBV2 and J is TRBJ2-6; D not resolved. In germline, CDR1 is SNHLY, CDR2 FYNNEI. The CDR3 consists of 16 residues. Trimming took 6 bases from V and 0 from J, leaving 12 bases between them. CDR3 protein: CASSPNQDSGANVLTF. The CDR3 DNA sequence: TGTGCCAGCAGCCCAAATCAAGACTCTGGGGCCAACGTCCTGACTTTC.

V gene TRBV7-2 combines with J gene TRBJ2-3, with TRBD1 matching 7 bases. J gave up 3 bases and V 1 base, and 7 bases lay outside the gene matches. CDR1 and CDR2 from the germline V gene are SGHTA and FQGNSA. This CDR3 spans 16 amino acids. The CDR3 is CASSLVGRGLTDTQYF. The DNA for the CDR3 is TGTGCCAGCAGCTTAGTGGGCAGGGGGTTGACAGATACGCAGTATTTT.

The chain joins TRBV14 to TRBJ2-5; 10 bases map to TRBD2. The CDR3 consists of 18 residues. Per germline, CDR1 SGHDN and CDR2 FVKESK. Trimming cost V 1 base and J 5 bases; bases outside gene matches: 13. DNA of the CDR3: TGTGCCAGCAGCCAAGGGAGAAGCGGGAGGGCCCTTGGGGAGACCCAGTACTTC. Its protein is CASSQGRSGRALGETQYF.

With regard to this clone: Other nucleotide sequences in the sample specify the same CDR3. CDR3 sequence (DNA): TGTGCCAGTAGCAAGCCTGGGGCGGCAGTCTCTGGGGCCAACGTCCTGACTTTC. Translation: CASSKPGAAVSGANVLTF. V gene TRBV3-1 (or the pseudogene TRBV3-2) combines with J gene TRBJ2-6; the D gene is possibly TRBD1 (5 bases). The CDR3 runs to 18 residues. Germline values: CDR1 LGHDT, CDR2 YNNKEL (reference sequence). Trimming cost V 9 bases and J 0 bases, with 21 bases left between them.

The V gene is TRBV5-4, the J gene TRBJ2-1; perhaps TRBD1 as D (5 bases). Germline V gene sequence: CDR1 SGHNT, CDR2 YYREEE (reference sequence). This CDR3 region has 14 residues. The ends were cut back, 4 bases at V and 4 bases at J, with 12 bases in the middle. CDR3: CASSLRGSYNEQFF. The CDR3 coding sequence is TGTGCCAGCAGCCTAAGGGGATCGTACAATGAGCAGTTCTTC.

The chain carries TRBV27 and TRBJ1-5; unclear D gene. Germline CDR1 is MNHEY and CDR2 is SMNVEV (reference sequence). V was clipped by 5 bases and J by 7 bases, with 12 bases between them. CDR3 length equals 13 residues. The CDR3 DNA reads as TGTGCCAGCAGTAGGAGTATTGGGCAGCCCCAGCATTTT. Protein sequence: CASSRSIGQPQHF.

The rearrangement uses TRBV5-1 and TRBJ1-2; D remains ambiguous. V lost 3 bases and J 3 bases, leaving 9 bases between the germline ends. Germline values: CDR1 SGHRS, CDR2 YFSETQ. The length of the CDR3 is 13 residues. CDR3 sequence reads: CASSSFQDYGYTF. The CDR3 DNA sequence: TGCGCCAGCAGCTCGTTCCAGGACTATGGCTACACCTTC.

The chain joins TRBV27 to TRBJ1-1; maybe TRBD1 (5 bases). Germline V gene lookup returns CDR1 MNHEY and CDR2 SMNVEV (reference sequence). The CDR3 is 14 residues long. Between the trimmed V and J ends, which lost 5 bases and 0 bases, there was a span of 10 bases. The CDR3, as DNA: TGTGCCAGCAGTCTTACAGGCCTGAACACTGAAGCTTTCTTT. It encodes CASSLTGLNTEAFF.

This chain connects TRBV7-9 to TRBJ2-1; 8 positions agree with TRBD1. CDR1 is SEHNR, CDR2 FQNEAQ, per germline (reference sequence). The CDR3 loop spans 15 amino acids. Trimming at V came to 5 bases and at J to 8 bases, leaving 11 bases not matched to a gene. CDR3 residues: CASSLPLAGGDEQFF. The CDR3 nucleotides read TGTGCCAGCAGCCTCCCCCTCGCAGGGGGCGATGAGCAGTTCTTC. The variable domain in full, with the rest retrieved from reference TRBV7-9 and TRBJ2-1, is DTGVSQNPRHKITKRGQNVTFRCDPISEHNRLYWYRQTLGQGPEFLTYFQNEAQLEKSRLLSDRFSAERPKGSFSTLEIQRTEQGDSAMYLCASSLPLAGGDEQFFGPGTRLTVL.

J is TRBJ2-3 and V is TRBV24-1, with D perhaps TRBD2 (5 bases). The CDR3 is 13 amino acids. V gave up 9 bases and J gave up 1 base, with 10 bases separating them. CDR1 is KGHDR, CDR2 SFDVKD, per germline. CDR3 in amino acids: CATGPGGTDTQYF. DNA for the CDR3: TGTGCCACCGGACCCGGGGGCACAGATACGCAGTATTTT.

The rearrangement joins TRBV4-1 to TRBJ2-5; perhaps TRBD2 as D (6 bases). Germline assignment: CDR1 MGHRA and CDR2 YSYEKL. Between the trimmed V and J ends, which lost 0 bases and 5 bases, there was a span of 10 bases. This CDR3 spans 14 amino acids. This CDR3 is CASSQDLRGETQYF. CDR3 nucleotide sequence: TGCGCCAGCAGCCAAGACTTACGGGGGGAGACCCAGTACTTC.

This clone was seen just once. The J gene is TRBJ1-2, the V gene TRBV24-1, with TRBD1 as a possible D gene (5 bases). Germline loops: CDR1 KGHDR, CDR2 SFDVKD. CDR3 length: 14 amino acids. The germline V and J ends were trimmed by 3 bases and 4 bases, with 11 bases remaining between them. The CDR3 is CATSDAGPLYGYTF. The CDR3 DNA reads as TGTGCCACCAGTGATGCAGGGCCCCTCTATGGCTACACCTTC.

The CDR3 DNA reads TGTGCCAGCTCACACGGGGACAATCGGAAACTGTTTTTT. This translates into CASSHGDNRKLFF. The chain recombines TRBV18 with TRBJ1-4, with a weak D call TRBD1 (6 bases). This CDR3 is built from 13 residues. Trimming took off 4 bases at V and 11 bases at J, with 14 bases between the two ends. From germline, CDR1 is KGHSH and CDR2 LQKENI.

This rearrangement joins TRBV4-3 to TRBJ1-1; D not resolved. The CDR3 is made up of 13 amino acids. Germline CDR1 LGHNA, CDR2 YSLEER. Trimming stripped 0 bases from V and 5 bases from J, with 7 bases between. In DNA, the CDR3 is TGCGCCAGCAGCCAAGAGTACTCTACTGAAGCTTTCTTT. It is translated as CASSQEYSTEAFF.

This sequence joins TRBV28 and TRBJ1-1; TRBD1 agrees at 7 bases. The CDR3 sequence is 13 residues long. V lost 6 bases to trimming and J lost 3 bases; unmatched junction nucleotides: 4. Germline V CDR1 and CDR2: MDHEN, SYDVKM. The CDR3 region has the DNA TGTGCCAGCAGAAACCAGGGGGACACTGAAGCTTTCTTT. Its protein is CASRNQGDTEAFF.

The CDR3 loop reads CASRTSGRENTGELFF. The CDR3 nucleotides are TGTGCCAGCCGGACTAGCGGGAGGGAAAACACCGGGGAGCTGTTTTTT. V and J are TRBV28 and TRBJ2-2; 15 positions agree with TRBD2. The V gene end was trimmed by 8 bases and the J gene end by 2 bases; junction bases not matched to a gene: 3. The germline V gene has CDR1 MDHEN and CDR2 SYDVKM. The CDR3 is 16 amino acids.

The rearrangement joins TRBV7-2 to TRBJ1-2; the D is unclear. V was pared by 5 bases and J by 5 bases, with 24 bases between. The CDR3 has 17 residues. Germline CDR1 SGHTA, CDR2 FQGNSA. The CDR3 DNA sequence: TGTGCCAGCAGCCCCTCCCAGGAGAAAAGGCCTTTGTATGGCTACACCTTC. Translation gives CASSPSQEKRPLYGYTF.

V is TRBV6-5 and J is TRBJ1-2, with 10 bases identical to TRBD1. Germline-derived CDR1 and CDR2 are MNHEY and SVGAGI. The J segment lost 8 bases and the V segment lost 10 bases, leaving 7 bases of the junction unmatched. CDR3 length: 12 residues. For the CDR3, the DNA is TGTGCCATGACAGGGGGCACGTTAGGCTACACCTTC. This translates into CAMTGGTLGYTF.

The chain links TRBV7-9 to TRBJ2-1, with 7 positions matching TRBD2. Germline CDR1 reads SEHNR; CDR2 reads FQNEAQ (reference sequence). There are 15 residues in the CDR3. J was trimmed by 8 bases and V by 1 base; bases with no gene match: 8. The CDR3 here is CASSLVGGNLYEQFF. CDR3 bases: TGTGCCAGCAGCTTAGTGGGGGGGAATCTCTATGAGCAGTTCTTC.

The V gene is TRBV28, the J gene TRBJ2-1; 7 bases agree with TRBD1. Germline assignment: CDR1 MDHEN and CDR2 SYDVKM. The CDR3 spans 13 residues. V was pared by 4 bases and J by 8 bases, with 5 bases of the junction left unmatched. The CDR3 region is CASSSTGTDEQFF. The CDR3 nucleotides read TGTGCCAGCAGTTCGACAGGGACCGATGAGCAGTTCTTC.

The chain carries TRBV5-5 and TRBJ2-3, with 9 bases lining up with TRBD1. Germline assignment: CDR1 SGHKS and CDR2 YYEKEE (reference sequence). The length of the CDR3 is 15 residues. The junction had 6 bases not matched to a gene; V was cut back by 2 bases and J by 5 bases. The CDR3 bases are TGTGCCAGCAGCTTCGGGACAGGGAAAGTAGATACGCAGTATTTT. Amino acid sequence: CASSFGTGKVDTQYF. Full variable domain (missing parts from reference TRBV5-5 and TRBJ2-3): DAGVTQSPTHLIKTRGQQVTLRCSPISGHKSVSWYQQVLGQGPQFIFQYYEKEERGRGNFPDRFSARQFPNYSSELNVNALLLGDSALYLCASSFGTGKVDTQYFGPGTRLTVL.

The chain uses TRBV29-1 and TRBJ1-1; D possibly corresponds to TRBD1 (6 bases). V was shortened by 7 bases and J by 1 base, with 10 bases between the two germline ends. Germline CDR1 is SQVTM and CDR2 is ANQGSEA. The CDR3 has 12 residues. Written as DNA, the CDR3 is TGCAGCGCAAACAGGGCGAACACTGAAGCTTTCTTT. It encodes CSANRANTEAFF.

This clone has just a few counts. The chain joins TRBV28 to TRBJ1-2, with D possibly TRBD1 on 5 matching bases. The germline V and J ends were trimmed by 4 bases and 7 bases, with 13 bases remaining between them. This CDR3 has 13 amino acids. CDR1 is MDHEN and CDR2 is SYDVKM in the germline V gene. The CDR3 here is CASSSGTRTGYTF. CDR3 in DNA: TGTGCCAGCAGTTCGGGGACCAGGACTGGCTACACCTTC.

The chain recombines TRBV24-1 with TRBJ2-3, with 9 nucleotides matching TRBD2. The V and J ends lost 9 bases and 4 bases, in that order; junction bases with no gene match: 7. Germline V gene data show CDR1 as KGHDR and CDR2 as SFDVKD. The CDR3 extends over 14 amino acids. The CDR3 loop reads CATLTSGIPDTQYF. The CDR3 DNA reads TGTGCCACCTTGACTAGCGGTATACCAGATACGCAGTATTTT.